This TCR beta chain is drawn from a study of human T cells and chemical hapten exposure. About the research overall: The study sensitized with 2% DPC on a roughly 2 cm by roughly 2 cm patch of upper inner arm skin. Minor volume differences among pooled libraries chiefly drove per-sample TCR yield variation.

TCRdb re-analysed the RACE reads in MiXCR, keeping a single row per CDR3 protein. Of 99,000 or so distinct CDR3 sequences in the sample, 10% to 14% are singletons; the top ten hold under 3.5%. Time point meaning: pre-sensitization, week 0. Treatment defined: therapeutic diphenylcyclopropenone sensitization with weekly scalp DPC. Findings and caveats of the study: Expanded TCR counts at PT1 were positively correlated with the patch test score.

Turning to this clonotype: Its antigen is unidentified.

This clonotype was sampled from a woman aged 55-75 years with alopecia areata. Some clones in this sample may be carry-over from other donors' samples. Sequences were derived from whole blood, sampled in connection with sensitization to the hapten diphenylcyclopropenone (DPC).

The CDR3 sequence is CASRLSGGASSYNEQFF. The CDR3 DNA reads TGTGCCAGCCGCCTAAGCGGGGGGGCCAGCTCGTACAATGAGCAGTTCTTC. V usage is TRBV7-2 and J usage is TRBJ2-1; 10 bases agree with TRBD2. V dropped 8 bases and J dropped 4; count of bases not matched to a gene: 14. CDR3 length: 17 residues. The germline V gene encodes CDR1 SGHTA and CDR2 FQGNSA.